The T cell receptor (beta chain) under discussion was sequenced for a study of T cells in Graves' hyperthyroidism and ophthalmopathy. Unmatched junction bases numbered 6, after V lost 2 bases and J lost 0 bases. There are 16 residues in the CDR3. From germline, CDR1 is SGHVS and CDR2 FQNEAQ. This clonotype was counted ten times or more. The antigen remains undetermined. RNA transcripts provided the source from which TCR beta CDR3 regions were amplified. First-round RT-PCR of the TCR CDR3 relied on the HTBI primer set. TCRdb called the multiplex PCR reads again in MiXCR, with one record for every CDR3 protein. The repertoire includes approximately 570,000 distinct CDR3 sequences, 15% to 20% of them detected once, and around 50% sits in the top ten. Clinical symptoms, serum thyroxine, TRAb, thyroid ultrasound and orbital computed tomography established diagnosis. PBMCs stemmed from 8.5 to 10 ml fresh peripheral blood.

Overall study findings and caveats: Expanded thyroid clonotypes (above 0.001) were mostly also found in blood. Separation of ophthalmopathy from stable hyperthyroidism was achieved by a 13 V-J model.

The receptor was derived from a man between 35 and 55 years old with Graves' ophthalmopathy. The chain carries TRBV7-8 and TRBJ1-1; 7 bases line up with TRBD1. Source material: blood. The CDR3 coding sequence is TGTGCCAGCAGCTTACTGGCCGGGACAGTGAACACTGAAGCTTTCTTT. Amino acids: CASSLLAGTVNTEAFF.